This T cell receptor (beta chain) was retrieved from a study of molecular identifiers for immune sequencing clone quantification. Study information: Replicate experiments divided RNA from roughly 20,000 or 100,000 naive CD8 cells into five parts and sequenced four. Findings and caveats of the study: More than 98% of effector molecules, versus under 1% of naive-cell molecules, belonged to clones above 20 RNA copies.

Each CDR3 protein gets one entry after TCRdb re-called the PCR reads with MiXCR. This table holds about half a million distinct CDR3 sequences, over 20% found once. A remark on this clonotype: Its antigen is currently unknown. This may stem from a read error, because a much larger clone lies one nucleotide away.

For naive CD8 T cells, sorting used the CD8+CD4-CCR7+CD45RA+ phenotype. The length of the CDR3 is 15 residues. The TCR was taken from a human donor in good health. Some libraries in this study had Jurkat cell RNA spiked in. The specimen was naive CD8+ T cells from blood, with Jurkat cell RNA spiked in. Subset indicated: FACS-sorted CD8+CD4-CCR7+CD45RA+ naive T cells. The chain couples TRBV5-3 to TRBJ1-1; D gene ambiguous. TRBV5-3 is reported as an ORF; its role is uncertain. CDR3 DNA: TGTGCCAGCAGCTTGTTTAGCCCGAGGAACACTGAAGCTCTCTTT. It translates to CASSLFSPRNTEALF.